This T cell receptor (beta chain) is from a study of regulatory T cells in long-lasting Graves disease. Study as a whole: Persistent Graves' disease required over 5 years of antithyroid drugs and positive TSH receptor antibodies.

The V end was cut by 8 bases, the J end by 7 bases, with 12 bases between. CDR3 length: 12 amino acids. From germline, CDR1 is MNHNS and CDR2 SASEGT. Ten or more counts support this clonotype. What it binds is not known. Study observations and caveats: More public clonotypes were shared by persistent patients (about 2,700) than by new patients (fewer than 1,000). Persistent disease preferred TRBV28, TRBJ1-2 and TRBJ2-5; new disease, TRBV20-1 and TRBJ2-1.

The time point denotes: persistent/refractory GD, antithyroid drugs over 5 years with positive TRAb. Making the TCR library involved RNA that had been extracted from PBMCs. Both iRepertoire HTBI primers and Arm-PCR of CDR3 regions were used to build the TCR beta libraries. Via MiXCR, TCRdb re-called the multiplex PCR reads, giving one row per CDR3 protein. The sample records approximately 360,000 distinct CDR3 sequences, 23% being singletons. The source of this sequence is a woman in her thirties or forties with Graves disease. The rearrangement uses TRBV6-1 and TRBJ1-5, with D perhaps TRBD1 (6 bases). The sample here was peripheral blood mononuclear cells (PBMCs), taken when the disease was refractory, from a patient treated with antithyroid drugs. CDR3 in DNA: TGTGCCAGCCGAGGGGGTTGGCAGCCCCAGCATTTT. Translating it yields CASRGGWQPQHF.